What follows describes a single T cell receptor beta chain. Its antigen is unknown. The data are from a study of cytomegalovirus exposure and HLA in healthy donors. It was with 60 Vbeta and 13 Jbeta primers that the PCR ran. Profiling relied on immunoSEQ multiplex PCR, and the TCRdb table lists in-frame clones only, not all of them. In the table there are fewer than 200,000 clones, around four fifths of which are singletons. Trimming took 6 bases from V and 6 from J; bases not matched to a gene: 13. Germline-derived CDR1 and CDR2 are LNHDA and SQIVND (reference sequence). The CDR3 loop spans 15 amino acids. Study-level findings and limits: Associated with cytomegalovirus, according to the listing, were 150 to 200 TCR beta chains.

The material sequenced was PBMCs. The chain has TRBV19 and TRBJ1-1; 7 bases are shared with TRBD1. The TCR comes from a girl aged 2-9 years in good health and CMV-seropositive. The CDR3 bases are TGTGCCAGTAGGGTAGGGGGCACGGGGTTGCCTGAAGCTTTCTTT. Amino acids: CASRVGGTGLPEAFF.